This TCR beta chain was identified in a study of sequential checkpoint blockade in melanoma. The germline V gene encodes CDR1 SGHDN and CDR2 FVKESK. The CDR3 runs to 15 residues. V was trimmed by 2 bases and J by 6 bases, leaving 15 bases between them. This table comes from immunoSEQ multiplex PCR, and its TCRdb copy is limited to in-frame clones, with some not included. The sample records under 50,000 clones, approximately 90% being singletons. Treatment indicated: randomized to nivolumab then ipilimumab (arm A) or the reverse (arm B). No patient had prior DNA-damaging chemotherapy. Live CD3+CD8+ CD19− CD56− cells were sorted from PBMCs.

The source material was CD8+ T cells sorted from blood (inferred from file names), sampled from a patient given nivolumab and ipilimumab in sequence. The sequence derives from a human donor with melanoma. The genes are TRBV14 and TRBJ2-3, with TRBD2 as a possible D gene (5 bases). This chain's CDR3 is CASSQPPYAGDTQYF. CDR3 DNA: TGTGCCAGCAGCCAACCGCCCTACGCGGGTGATACGCAGTATTTT.